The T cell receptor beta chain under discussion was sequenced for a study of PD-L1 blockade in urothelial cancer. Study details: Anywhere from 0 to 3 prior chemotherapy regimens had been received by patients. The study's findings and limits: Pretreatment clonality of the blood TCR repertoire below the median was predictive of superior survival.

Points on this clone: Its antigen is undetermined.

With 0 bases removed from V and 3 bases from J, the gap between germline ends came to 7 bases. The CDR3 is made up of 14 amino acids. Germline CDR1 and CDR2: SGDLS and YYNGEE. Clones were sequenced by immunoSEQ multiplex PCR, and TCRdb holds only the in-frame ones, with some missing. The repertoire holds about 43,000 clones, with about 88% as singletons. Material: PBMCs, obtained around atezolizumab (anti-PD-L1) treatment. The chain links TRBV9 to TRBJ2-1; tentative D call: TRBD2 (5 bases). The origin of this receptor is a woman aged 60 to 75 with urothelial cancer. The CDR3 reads CASSVDGVYNEQFF. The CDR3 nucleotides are TGTGCCAGCAGCGTAGACGGGGTCTACAATGAGCAGTTCTTC.